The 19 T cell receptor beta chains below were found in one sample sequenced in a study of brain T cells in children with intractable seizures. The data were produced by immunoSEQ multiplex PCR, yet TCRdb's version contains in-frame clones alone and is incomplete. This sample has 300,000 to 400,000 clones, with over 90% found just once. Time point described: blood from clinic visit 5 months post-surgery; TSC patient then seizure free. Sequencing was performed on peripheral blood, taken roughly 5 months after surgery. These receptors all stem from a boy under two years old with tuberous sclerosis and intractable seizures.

The CDR3 protein is CASSQDNRGSYNEQFF. The DNA of the CDR3 is TGCGCCAGCAGCCAAGACAACAGGGGCTCCTACAATGAGCAGTTCTTC. This rearrangement joins TRBV4-1 to TRBJ2-1; 7 bases agree with TRBD1. V gave up 0 bases and J gave up 0 bases; unmatched junction bases: 2. From germline, CDR1 is MGHRA and CDR2 YSYEKL. The CDR3 contains 16 residues.

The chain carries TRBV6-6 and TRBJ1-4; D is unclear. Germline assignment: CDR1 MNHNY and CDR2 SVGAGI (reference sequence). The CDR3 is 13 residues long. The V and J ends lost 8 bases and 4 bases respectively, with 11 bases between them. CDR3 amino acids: CASSTANNEKLFF. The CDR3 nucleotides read TGTGCCAGCTCGACGGCTAATAATGAAAAACTGTTTTTT.

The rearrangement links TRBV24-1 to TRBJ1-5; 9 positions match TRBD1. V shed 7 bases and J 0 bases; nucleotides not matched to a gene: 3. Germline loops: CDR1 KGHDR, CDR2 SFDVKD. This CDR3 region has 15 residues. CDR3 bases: TGTGCCACCAGGGGGACAGGGCCTAGCAATCAGCCCCAGCATTTT. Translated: CATRGTGPSNQPQHF.

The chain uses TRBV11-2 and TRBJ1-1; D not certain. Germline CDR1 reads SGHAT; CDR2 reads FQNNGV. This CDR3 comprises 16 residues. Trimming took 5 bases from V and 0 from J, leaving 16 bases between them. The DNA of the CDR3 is TGTGCCAGCAGCCCTAACCCCGCCAGGATGAACACTGAAGCTTTCTTT. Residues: CASSPNPARMNTEAFF.

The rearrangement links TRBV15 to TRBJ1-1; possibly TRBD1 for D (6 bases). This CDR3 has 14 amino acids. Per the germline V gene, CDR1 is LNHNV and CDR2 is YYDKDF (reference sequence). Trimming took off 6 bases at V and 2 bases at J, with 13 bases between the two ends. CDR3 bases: TGTGCCACCAGGACAACTGGGGGCAACACTGAAGCTTTCTTT. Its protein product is CATRTTGGNTEAFF.

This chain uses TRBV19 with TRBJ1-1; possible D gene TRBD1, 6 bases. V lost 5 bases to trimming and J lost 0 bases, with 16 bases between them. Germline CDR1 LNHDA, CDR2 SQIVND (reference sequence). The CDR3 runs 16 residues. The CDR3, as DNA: TGTGCCAGTAGTGTTCAACCTACAGGGATGAACACTGAAGCTTTCTTT. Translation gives CASSVQPTGMNTEAFF. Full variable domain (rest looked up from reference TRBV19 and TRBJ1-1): DGGITQSPKYLFRKEGQNVTLSCEQNLNHDAMYWYRQDPGQGLRLIYYSQIVNDFQKGDIAEGYSVSREKKESFPLTVTSAQKNPTAFYLCASSVQPTGMNTEAFFGQGTRLTVV.

CDR3 region: CASSADRGNTQYF. CDR3 DNA: TGTGCCAGCAGCGCAGACAGGGGGAATACGCAGTATTTT. V and J are TRBV11-3 and TRBJ2-3, with 9 bases lining up with TRBD1. CDR3 length equals 13 residues. Germline-derived CDR1 and CDR2 are SGHNT and YENEEA. V trimming: 5 bases; J trimming: 7 bases; junction bases outside the gene matches: 4. Full variable domain (missing parts from reference TRBV11-3 and TRBJ2-3): EAGVVQSPRYKIIEKKQPVAFWCNPISGHNTLYWYLQNLGQGPELLIRYENEEAVDDSQLPKDRFSAERLKGVDSTLKIQPAELGDSAVYLCASSADRGNTQYFGPGTRLTVL.

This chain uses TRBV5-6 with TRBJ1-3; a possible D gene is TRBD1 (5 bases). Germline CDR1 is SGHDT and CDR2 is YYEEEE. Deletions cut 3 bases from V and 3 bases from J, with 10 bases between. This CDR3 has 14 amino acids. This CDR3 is CASSSWGFGNTIYF. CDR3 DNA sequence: TGTGCCAGCAGCTCGTGGGGGTTTGGAAACACCATATATTTT.

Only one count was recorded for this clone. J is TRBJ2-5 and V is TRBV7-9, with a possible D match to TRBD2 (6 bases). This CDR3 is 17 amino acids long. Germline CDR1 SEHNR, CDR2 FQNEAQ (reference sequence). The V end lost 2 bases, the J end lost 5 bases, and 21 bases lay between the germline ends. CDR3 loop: CASSLRRGRVPMETQYF. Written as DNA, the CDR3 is TGTGCCAGCAGCTTAAGGAGGGGACGGGTCCCCATGGAGACCCAGTACTTC.

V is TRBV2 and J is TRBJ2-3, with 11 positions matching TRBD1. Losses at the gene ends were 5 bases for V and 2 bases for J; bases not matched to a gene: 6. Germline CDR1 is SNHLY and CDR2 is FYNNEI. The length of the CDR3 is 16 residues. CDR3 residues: CASSSRTGGITDTQYF. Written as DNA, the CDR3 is TGTGCCAGCAGTTCCAGGACAGGGGGCATCACAGATACGCAGTATTTT.

The CDR3 protein is CASSPQTSGRLETQYF. Here the CDR3 DNA reads TGTGCCAGCAGCCCCCAGACTAGCGGGAGATTGGAGACCCAGTACTTC. V usage is TRBV7-3 and J usage is TRBJ2-5; 12 bases agree with TRBD2. The CDR3 has 16 amino acids. V gave up 5 bases and J gave up 5 bases; unmatched junction bases: 9. CDR1 is SGHTA, CDR2 FQGTGA, per germline.

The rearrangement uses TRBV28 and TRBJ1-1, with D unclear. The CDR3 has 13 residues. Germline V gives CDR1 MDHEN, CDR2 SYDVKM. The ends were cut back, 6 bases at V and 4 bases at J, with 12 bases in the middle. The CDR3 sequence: CASRPTFATEAFF. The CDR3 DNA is TGTGCCAGCAGACCCACCTTCGCCACTGAAGCTTTCTTT.

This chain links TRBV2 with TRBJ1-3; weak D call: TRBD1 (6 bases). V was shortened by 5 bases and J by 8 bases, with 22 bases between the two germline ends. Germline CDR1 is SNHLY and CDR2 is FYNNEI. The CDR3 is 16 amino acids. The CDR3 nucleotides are TGTGCCAGCAGTCTCAGGGGCGCTGGAGTGGGGGACACCATATATTTT. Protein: CASSLRGAGVGDTIYF.

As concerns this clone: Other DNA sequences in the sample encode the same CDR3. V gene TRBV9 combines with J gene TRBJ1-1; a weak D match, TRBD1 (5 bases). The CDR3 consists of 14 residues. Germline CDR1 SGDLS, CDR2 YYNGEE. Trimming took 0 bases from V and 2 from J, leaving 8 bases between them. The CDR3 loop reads CASSVDQGNTEAFF. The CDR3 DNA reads TGTGCCAGCAGCGTAGATCAGGGAAACACTGAAGCTTTCTTT.

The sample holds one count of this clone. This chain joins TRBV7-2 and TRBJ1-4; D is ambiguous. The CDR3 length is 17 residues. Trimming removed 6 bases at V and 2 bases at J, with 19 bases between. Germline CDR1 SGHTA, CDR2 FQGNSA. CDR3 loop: CASSLFSQGGTNEKLFF. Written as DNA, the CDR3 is TGTGCCAGCAGTTTATTCTCCCAAGGAGGGACTAATGAAAAACTGTTTTTT.

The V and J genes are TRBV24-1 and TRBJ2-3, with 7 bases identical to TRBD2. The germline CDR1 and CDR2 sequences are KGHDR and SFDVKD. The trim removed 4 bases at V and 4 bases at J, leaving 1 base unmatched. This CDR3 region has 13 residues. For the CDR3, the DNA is TGTGCCACCAGTGAGGCGGGGGCAGATACGCAGTATTTT. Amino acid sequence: CATSEAGADTQYF.

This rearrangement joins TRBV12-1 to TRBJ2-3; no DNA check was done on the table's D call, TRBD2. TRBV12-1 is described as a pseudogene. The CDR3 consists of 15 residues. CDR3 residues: CASSFGGGGTDTQYF. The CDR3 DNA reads TGTGCCAGCAGCTTTGGTGGCGGGGGCACAGATACGCAGTATTTT.

In nucleotides, the CDR3 is TGTGCCAGCAGTTACGGGGTGGACAGTCGACGGTACGGCTACACCTTC. Translation gives CASSYGVDSRRYGYTF. This chain uses TRBV6-5 with TRBJ1-2, with D maybe TRBD1 (6 bases). The CDR3 is 16 amino acids. Germline V gene lookup returns CDR1 MNHEY and CDR2 SVGAGI. V was pared by 2 bases and J by 8 bases, with 21 bases between.

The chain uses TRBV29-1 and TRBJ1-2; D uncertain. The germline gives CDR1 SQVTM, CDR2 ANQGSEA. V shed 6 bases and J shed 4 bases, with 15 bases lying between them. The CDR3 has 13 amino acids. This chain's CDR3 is CSVEGSEGYGYTF. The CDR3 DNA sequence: TGCAGCGTCGAGGGCAGCGAGGGCTATGGCTACACCTTC.